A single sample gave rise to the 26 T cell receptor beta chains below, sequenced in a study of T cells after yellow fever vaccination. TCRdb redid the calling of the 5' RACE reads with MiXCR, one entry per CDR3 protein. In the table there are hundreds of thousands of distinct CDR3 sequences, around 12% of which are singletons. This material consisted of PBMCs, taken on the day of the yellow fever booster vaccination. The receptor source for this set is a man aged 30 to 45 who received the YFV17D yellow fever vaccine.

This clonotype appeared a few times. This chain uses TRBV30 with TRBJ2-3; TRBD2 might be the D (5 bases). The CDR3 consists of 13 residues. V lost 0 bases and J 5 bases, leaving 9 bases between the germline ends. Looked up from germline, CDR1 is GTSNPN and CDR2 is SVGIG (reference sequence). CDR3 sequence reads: CAWSVVRGDTQYF. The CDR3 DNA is TGTGCCTGGAGTGTCGTCCGGGGAGATACGCAGTATTTT.

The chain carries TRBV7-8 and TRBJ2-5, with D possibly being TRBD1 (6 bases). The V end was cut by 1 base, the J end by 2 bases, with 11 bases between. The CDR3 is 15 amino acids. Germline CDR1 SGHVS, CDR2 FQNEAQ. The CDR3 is CASSLEDSLQETQYF. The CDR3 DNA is TGTGCCAGCAGCTTAGAGGACAGCCTACAAGAGACCCAGTACTTC.

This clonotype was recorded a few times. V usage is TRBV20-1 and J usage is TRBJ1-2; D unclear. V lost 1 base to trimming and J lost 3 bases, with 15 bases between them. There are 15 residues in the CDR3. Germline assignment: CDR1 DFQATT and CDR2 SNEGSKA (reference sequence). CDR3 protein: CSARVGGDGDYGYTF. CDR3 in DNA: TGCAGTGCTAGAGTGGGAGGCGATGGGGACTATGGCTACACCTTC.

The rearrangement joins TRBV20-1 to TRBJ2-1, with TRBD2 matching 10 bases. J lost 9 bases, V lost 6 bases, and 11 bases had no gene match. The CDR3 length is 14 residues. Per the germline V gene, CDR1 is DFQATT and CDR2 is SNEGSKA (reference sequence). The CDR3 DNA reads TGCAGTGCCCGCTCTAGCGGGAGTAGGGCTGAGCAGTTCTTC. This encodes CSARSSGSRAEQFF.

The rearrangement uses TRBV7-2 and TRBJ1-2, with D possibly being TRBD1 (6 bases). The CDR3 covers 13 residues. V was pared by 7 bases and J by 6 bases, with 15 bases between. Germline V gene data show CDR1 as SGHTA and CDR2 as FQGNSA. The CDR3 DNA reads TGTGCCAGCATCAGGGGCGGGGGGGATGGCTACACCTTC. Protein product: CASIRGGGDGYTF.

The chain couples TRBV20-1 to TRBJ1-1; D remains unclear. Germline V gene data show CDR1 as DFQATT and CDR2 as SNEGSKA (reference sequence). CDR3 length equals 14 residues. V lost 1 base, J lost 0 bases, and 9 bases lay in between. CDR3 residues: CSARGGSVNTEAFF. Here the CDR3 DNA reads TGCAGTGCTAGAGGGGGTAGCGTGAACACTGAAGCTTTCTTT.

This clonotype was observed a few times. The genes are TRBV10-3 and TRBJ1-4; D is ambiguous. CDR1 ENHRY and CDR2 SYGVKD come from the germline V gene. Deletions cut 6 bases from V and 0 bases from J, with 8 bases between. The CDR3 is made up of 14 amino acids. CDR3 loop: CAIRGTATNEKLFF. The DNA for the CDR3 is TGTGCCATCAGAGGAACCGCAACTAATGAAAAACTGTTTTTT.

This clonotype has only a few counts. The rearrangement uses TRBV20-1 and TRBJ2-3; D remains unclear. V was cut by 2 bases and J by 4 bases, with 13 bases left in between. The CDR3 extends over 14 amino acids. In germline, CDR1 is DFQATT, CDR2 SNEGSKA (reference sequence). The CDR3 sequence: CSARSYRGPDTQYF. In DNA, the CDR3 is TGCAGTGCTAGAAGTTATCGAGGCCCAGATACGCAGTATTTT.

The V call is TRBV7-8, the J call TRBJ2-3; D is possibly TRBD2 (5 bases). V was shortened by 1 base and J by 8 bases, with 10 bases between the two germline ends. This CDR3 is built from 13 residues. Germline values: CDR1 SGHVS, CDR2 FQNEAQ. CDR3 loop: CASSLGSEGTQYF. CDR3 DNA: TGTGCCAGCAGCTTAGGAAGCGAGGGTACGCAGTATTTT.

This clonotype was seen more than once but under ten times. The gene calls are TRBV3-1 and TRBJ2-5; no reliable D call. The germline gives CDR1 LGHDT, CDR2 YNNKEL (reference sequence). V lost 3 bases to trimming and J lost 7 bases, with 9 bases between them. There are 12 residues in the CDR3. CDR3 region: CASSHTSRTQYF. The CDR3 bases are TGTGCCAGCAGCCATACGTCAAGGACCCAGTACTTC.

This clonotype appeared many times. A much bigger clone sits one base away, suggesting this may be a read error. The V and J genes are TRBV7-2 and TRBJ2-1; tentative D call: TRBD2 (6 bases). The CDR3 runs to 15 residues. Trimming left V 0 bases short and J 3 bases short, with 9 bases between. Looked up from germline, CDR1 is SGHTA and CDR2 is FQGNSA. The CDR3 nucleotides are TGTGCCAGCAGCTTAGCGGGAGGTTTCTACAATGAGCAGTTCTTC. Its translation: CASSLAGGFYNEQFF.

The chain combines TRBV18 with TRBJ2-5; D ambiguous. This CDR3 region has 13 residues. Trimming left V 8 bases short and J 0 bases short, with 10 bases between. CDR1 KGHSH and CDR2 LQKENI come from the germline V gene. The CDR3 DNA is TGTGCCAGCCCCCCGGCCGACCAAGAGACCCAGTACTTC. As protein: CASPPADQETQYF.

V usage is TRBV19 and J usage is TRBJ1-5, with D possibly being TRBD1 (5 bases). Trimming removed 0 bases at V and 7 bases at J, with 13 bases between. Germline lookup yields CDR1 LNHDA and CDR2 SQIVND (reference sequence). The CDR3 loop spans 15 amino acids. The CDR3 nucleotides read TGTGCCAGTAGTATAGAACCGAGGGGTGGACAGCCCCAGCATTTT. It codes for CASSIEPRGGQPQHF.

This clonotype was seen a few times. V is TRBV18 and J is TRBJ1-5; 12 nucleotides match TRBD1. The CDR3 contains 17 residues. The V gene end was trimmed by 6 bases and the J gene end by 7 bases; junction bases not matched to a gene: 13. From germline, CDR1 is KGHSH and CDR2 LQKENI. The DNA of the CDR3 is TGTGCCAGCTCTCCCGGGACAGGGGGCACGGCGGACCAGCCCCAGCATTTT. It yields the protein CASSPGTGGTADQPQHF.

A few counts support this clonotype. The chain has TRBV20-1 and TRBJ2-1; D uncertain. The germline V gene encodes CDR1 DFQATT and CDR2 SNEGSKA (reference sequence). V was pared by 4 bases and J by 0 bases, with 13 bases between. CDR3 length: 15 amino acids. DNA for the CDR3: TGCAGTGCTATTTCAGGCAGGAGCTCCTACAATGAGCAGTTCTTC. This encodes CSAISGRSSYNEQFF.

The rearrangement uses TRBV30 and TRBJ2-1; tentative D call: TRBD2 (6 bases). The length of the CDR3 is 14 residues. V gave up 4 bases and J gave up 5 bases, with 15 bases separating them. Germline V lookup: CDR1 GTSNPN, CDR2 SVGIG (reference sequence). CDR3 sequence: CAWTPGLGDNEQFF. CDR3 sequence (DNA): TGTGCCTGGACCCCGGGACTGGGGGACAATGAGCAGTTCTTC.

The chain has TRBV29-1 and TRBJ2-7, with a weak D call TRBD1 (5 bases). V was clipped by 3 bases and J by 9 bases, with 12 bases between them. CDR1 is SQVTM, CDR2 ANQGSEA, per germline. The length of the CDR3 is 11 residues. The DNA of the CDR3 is TGCAGCGTTGATAGGGGATCCGTGCAGTACTTC. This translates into CSVDRGSVQYF.

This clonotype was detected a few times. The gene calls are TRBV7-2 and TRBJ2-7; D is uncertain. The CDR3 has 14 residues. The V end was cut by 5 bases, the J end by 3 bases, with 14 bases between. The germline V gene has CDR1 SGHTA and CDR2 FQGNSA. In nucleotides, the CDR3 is TGTGCCAGCAGCAGAGACCCGTCTAACTACGAGCAGTACTTC. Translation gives CASSRDPSNYEQYF.

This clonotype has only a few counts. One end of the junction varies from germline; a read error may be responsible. The CDR3 sequence: CASSLGSGRAHF. Written as DNA, the CDR3 is TGTGCCAGCAGCTTAGGGAGCGGGAGGGCCCACTTC. This rearrangement joins TRBV5-6 to TRBJ2-7, with 10 nucleotides matching TRBD2. Germline-derived CDR1 and CDR2 are SGHDT and YYEEEE. The CDR3 totals 12 residues.

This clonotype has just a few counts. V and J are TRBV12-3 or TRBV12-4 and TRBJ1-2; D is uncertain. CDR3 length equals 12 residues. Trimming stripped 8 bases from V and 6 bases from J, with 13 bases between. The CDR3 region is CASGRWEDGYTF. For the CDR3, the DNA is TGTGCCAGCGGTCGCTGGGAAGATGGCTACACCTTC.

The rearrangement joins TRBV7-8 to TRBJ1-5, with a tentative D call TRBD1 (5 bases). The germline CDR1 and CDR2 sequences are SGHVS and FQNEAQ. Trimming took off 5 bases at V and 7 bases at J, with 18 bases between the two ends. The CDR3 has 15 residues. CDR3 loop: CASSKPGTPQQPQHF. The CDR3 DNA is TGTGCCAGCAGCAAACCCGGGACCCCGCAACAGCCCCAGCATTTT.

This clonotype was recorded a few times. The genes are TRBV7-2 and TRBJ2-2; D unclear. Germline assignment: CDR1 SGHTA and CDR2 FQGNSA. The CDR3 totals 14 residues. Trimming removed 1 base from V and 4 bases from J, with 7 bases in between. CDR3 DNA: TGTGCCAGCAGCTTAGATGACCGCACCGGGGAGCTGTTTTTT. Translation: CASSLDDRTGELFF.

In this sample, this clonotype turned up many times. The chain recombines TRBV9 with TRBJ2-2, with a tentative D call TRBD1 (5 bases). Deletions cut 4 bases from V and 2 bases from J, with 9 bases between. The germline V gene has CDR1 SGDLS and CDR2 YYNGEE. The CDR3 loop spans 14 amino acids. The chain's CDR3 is CASSPGHNTGELFF. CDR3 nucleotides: TGTGCCAGCAGCCCAGGACATAACACCGGGGAGCTGTTTTTT. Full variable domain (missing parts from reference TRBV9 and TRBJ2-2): DSGVTQTPKHLITATGQRVTLRCSPRSGDLSVYWYQQSLDQGLQFLIQYYNGEERAKGNILERFSAQQFPDLHSELNLSSLELGDSALYFCASSPGHNTGELFFGEGSRLTVL.

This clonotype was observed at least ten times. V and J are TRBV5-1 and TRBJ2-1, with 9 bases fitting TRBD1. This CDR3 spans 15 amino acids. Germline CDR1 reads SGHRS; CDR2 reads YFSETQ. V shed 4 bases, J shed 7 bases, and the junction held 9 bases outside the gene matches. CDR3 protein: CASSDTGGAVNEQFF. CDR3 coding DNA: TGCGCCAGCAGCGATACAGGGGGCGCAGTGAATGAGCAGTTCTTC.

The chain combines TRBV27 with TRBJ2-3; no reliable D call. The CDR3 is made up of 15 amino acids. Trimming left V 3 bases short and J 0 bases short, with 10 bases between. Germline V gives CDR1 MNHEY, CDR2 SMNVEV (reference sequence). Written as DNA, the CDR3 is TGTGCCAGCAGTTTGTACCGAACTAGCACAGATACGCAGTATTTT. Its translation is CASSLYRTSTDTQYF.

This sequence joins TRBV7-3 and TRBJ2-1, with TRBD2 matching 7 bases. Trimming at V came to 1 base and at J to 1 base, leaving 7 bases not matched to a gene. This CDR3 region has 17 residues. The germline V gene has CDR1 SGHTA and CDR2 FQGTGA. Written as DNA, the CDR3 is TGTGCCAGCAGCTTAATGGGTGGCGGGAGTTCCTACAATGAGCAGTTCTTC. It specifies CASSLMGGGSSYNEQFF. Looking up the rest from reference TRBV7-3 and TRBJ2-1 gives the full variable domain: GAGVSQTPSNKVTEKGKYVELRCDPISGHTALYWYRQSLGQGPEFLIYFQGTGAADDSGLPNDRFFAVRPEGSVSTLKIQRTERGDSAVYLCASSLMGGGSSYNEQFFGPGTRLTVL.